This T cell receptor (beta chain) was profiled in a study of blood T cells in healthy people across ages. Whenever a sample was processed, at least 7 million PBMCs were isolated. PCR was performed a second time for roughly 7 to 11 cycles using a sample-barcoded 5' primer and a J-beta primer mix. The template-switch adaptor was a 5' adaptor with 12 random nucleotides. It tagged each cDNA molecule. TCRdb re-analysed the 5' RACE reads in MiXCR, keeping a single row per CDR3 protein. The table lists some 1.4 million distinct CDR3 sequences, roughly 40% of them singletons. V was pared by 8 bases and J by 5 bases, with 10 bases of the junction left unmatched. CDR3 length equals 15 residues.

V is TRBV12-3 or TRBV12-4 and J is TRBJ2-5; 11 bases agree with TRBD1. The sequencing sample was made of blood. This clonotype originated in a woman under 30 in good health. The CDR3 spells CASLRSGDRGETQYF. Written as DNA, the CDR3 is TGTGCCAGCCTTCGTTCGGGGGACAGGGGGGAGACCCAGTACTTC.